The 19 T cell receptor beta chains presented below share a single source sample, sequenced in a study of blood T cells in healthy people across ages. The authors ran a second PCR of 7 to 11 cycles using a sample-barcoded 5' primer and a J-beta primer mix. TCRdb itself ran the 5' RACE reads through MiXCR, one entry per CDR3 protein. The sample lists approximately 800,000 distinct CDR3 sequences, roughly 25% seen once, with under 4.5% in the top ten. The sample was also reused in another study, on T cells of mothers and their children.

The specimen was blood. All receptors derive from a boy aged 10-17 years in good health.

J is TRBJ2-1 and V is TRBV27; D gene ambiguous. The germline V and J ends were trimmed by 5 bases and 2 bases, with 10 bases remaining between them. The germline CDR1 and CDR2 sequences are MNHEY and SMNVEV (reference sequence). This CDR3 has 14 amino acids. CDR3 loop: CASSDTDTYNEQFF. In DNA form, the CDR3 reads TGTGCCAGCAGTGACACCGACACCTACAATGAGCAGTTCTTC.

The rearrangement joins TRBV4-3 to TRBJ2-1; D possibly corresponds to TRBD1 (5 bases). The CDR3 is 13 amino acids. Germline values: CDR1 LGHNA, CDR2 YSLEER. V shed 0 bases and J shed 8 bases, with 8 bases lying between them. CDR3 region: CASSQDSGYEQFF. The CDR3 nucleotides read TGCGCCAGCAGCCAAGATTCAGGGTATGAGCAGTTCTTC.

In this sample, this clonotype turned up a few times. This chain links TRBV7-3 with TRBJ2-5; perhaps TRBD2 as D (6 bases). The J call may be in error: the DNA end matches TRBJ2-1 better. Germline V gene sequence: CDR1 SGHTA, CDR2 FQGTGA. This CDR3 spans 14 amino acids. CDR3 loop: CASSRGSSGNEQFF. CDR3 bases: TGTGCCAGCTCACGGGGGAGTTCGGGGAATGAGCAGTTCTTC.

This clonotype was recorded at least ten times. The chain employs TRBV7-2 and TRBJ2-7; the match to TRBD1 covers 8 bases. Germline V CDR1 and CDR2: SGHTA, FQGNSA. This CDR3 is built from 14 residues. The junction had 4 bases not matched to a gene; V was cut back by 2 bases and J by 4 bases. CDR3 amino acids: CASSLSGGKYEQYF. CDR3 coding DNA: TGTGCCAGCAGCTTATCAGGGGGCAAATACGAGCAGTACTTC.

This clonotype came up a few times. CDR3 sequence reads: CASSVIQGNTEAFF. In nucleotides, the CDR3 is TGCGCCAGCAGCGTGATACAGGGGAACACTGAAGCTTTCTTT. The chain links TRBV5-1 to TRBJ1-1; D is perhaps TRBD1 (6 bases). Germline V CDR1 and CDR2: SGHRS, YFSETQ. CDR3 length: 14 amino acids. V dropped 4 bases and J dropped 1 base, with 11 bases sitting between them. Drawing the rest from reference TRBV5-1 and TRBJ1-1, the complete variable domain is KAGVTQTPRYLIKTRGQQVTLSCSPISGHRSVSWYQQTPGQGLQFLFEYFSETQRNKGNFPGRFSGRQFSNSRSEMNVSTLELGDSALYLCASSVIQGNTEAFFGQGTRLTVV.

The chain joins TRBV27 to TRBJ1-4; tentatively, D is TRBD1 (5 bases). V was shortened by 6 bases and J by 7 bases, with 12 bases between the two germline ends. The germline V gene has CDR1 MNHEY and CDR2 SMNVEV (reference sequence). The CDR3 has 13 residues. DNA of the CDR3: TGTGCCAGCAGAGGGGCGGAAGGTGAAAAACTGTTTTTT. Encoded protein: CASRGAEGEKLFF.

This sequence joins TRBV6-1 and TRBJ2-3, with 7 bases matching TRBD2. The CDR3 length is 16 residues. V was pared by 7 bases and J by 2 bases, with 12 bases of the junction left unmatched. CDR1 and CDR2 (germline): MNHNS, SASEGT. This CDR3 is CASTVKAGLPTDTQYF. CDR3 nucleotide sequence: TGTGCCAGCACCGTTAAAGCGGGACTACCCACAGATACGCAGTATTTT.

The chain recombines TRBV7-9 with TRBJ2-7, with D unresolved. The germline V gene has CDR1 SEHNR and CDR2 FQNEAQ (reference sequence). The CDR3 is 12 amino acids. Trimming took 11 bases from V and 3 from J, leaving 14 bases between them. CDR3 amino acids: CAWARGDYEQYF. CDR3 nucleotides: TGTGCCTGGGCTCGCGGAGACTACGAGCAGTACTTC.

There are a few counts of this clonotype. This chain links TRBV4-3 with TRBJ2-7; D gene unclear. CDR1 LGHNA and CDR2 YSLEER come from the germline V gene. This CDR3 contains 14 residues. V lost 0 bases to trimming and J lost 6 bases, with 12 bases between them. This CDR3 is CASSQDDRAREQYF. The CDR3 DNA sequence: TGCGCCAGCAGCCAAGATGACCGGGCCCGCGAGCAGTACTTC.

The CDR3, as DNA: TGTGCCAGCAGCCCTCCTTTGGGGCTGGGCTGGGGTGAGCAGTTCTTC. Protein product: CASSPPLGLGWGEQFF. V usage is TRBV3-1 and J usage is TRBJ2-1; weak D call: TRBD1 (5 bases). CDR3 size: 16 residues. V shed 4 bases and J shed 9 bases, with 22 bases lying between them. Germline assignment: CDR1 LGHDT and CDR2 YNNKEL (reference sequence).

This clonotype was detected only a few times. This chain joins TRBV29-1 and TRBJ2-5, with D possibly matching TRBD1 (6 bases). This CDR3 spans 15 amino acids. The V gene's germline CDR1 is SQVTM and CDR2 ANQGSEA. The germline V and J ends were trimmed by 0 bases and 2 bases, with 13 bases remaining between them. The CDR3 loop reads CSVEDWTEAQETQYF. The DNA of the CDR3 is TGCAGCGTTGAAGACTGGACAGAAGCGCAAGAGACCCAGTACTTC. Filled out from reference TRBV29-1 and TRBJ2-5, the complete variable domain reads SAVISQKPSRDICQRGTSLTIQCQVDSQVTMMFWYRQQPGQSLTLIATANQGSEATYESGFVIDKFPISRPNLTFSTLTVSNMSPEDSSIYLCSVEDWTEAQETQYFGPGTRLLVL.

This chain connects TRBV20-1 to TRBJ1-4; 7 bases match TRBD1. The J segment lost 7 bases and the V segment lost 0 bases, leaving 5 bases of the junction unmatched. The germline V gene encodes CDR1 DFQATT and CDR2 SNEGSKA (reference sequence). The CDR3 extends over 14 amino acids. The CDR3 coding sequence is TGCAGTGCTAGAGAGTCAGGGGGGGTTGAAAAACTGTTTTTT. The encoded protein is CSARESGGVEKLFF.

This clonotype has just a few counts. The chain links TRBV13 to TRBJ2-7, with D perhaps matching TRBD1 (5 bases). The ends were cut back, 1 base at V and 6 bases at J, with 22 bases in the middle. Germline V gene lookup returns CDR1 PRHDT and CDR2 FYEKMQ (reference sequence). The CDR3 sequence is 17 residues long. In nucleotides, the CDR3 is TGTGCCAGCAGCTTAGCGCAGGGATTAGGGGCCGAAGGCGAGCAGTACTTC. Translated: CASSLAQGLGAEGEQYF.

The CDR3 region is CASRAREGVFEQFF. CDR3 nucleotide sequence: TGTGCCAGCAGGGCACGAGAGGGAGTTTTTGAGCAGTTCTTC. This chain uses TRBV6-5 with TRBJ2-1, with D possibly TRBD2 on 5 matching bases. The V end was cut by 6 bases, the J end by 9 bases, with 18 bases between. This CDR3 region has 14 residues. CDR1 and CDR2 (germline): MNHEY, SVGAGI.

This clonotype came up a few times. The V call is TRBV28, the J call TRBJ2-5; no firm D call. CDR1 MDHEN and CDR2 SYDVKM come from the germline V gene. The CDR3 extends over 14 amino acids. V lost 6 bases, J lost 3 bases, and 14 bases lay in between. CDR3 amino acids: CASSLTEEEETQYF. As DNA, the CDR3 is TGTGCCAGCAGCCTGACTGAGGAAGAAGAGACCCAGTACTTC.

This clonotype was detected a few times. The chain couples TRBV4-3 to TRBJ1-2, with unresolved D. This CDR3 is 17 amino acids long. Trimming stripped 0 bases from V and 0 bases from J, with 14 bases between. Germline V gives CDR1 LGHNA, CDR2 YSLEER. The CDR3 reads CASSQEIVSETNYGYTF. In DNA form, the CDR3 reads TGCGCCAGCAGCCAAGAGATCGTCTCGGAGACTAACTATGGCTACACCTTC.

Only a few counts were recorded for this clonotype. The rearrangement joins TRBV6-1 to TRBJ2-3; 14 bases match TRBD2. The CDR3 is 16 amino acids. V lost 7 bases and J lost 10; bases outside the gene matches: 13. Looked up from germline, CDR1 is MNHNS and CDR2 is SASEGT. The CDR3 here is CASTPDGTSGSSPQYF. The CDR3 DNA is TGTGCCAGCACGCCGGATGGGACTAGCGGGAGTTCCCCGCAGTATTTT.

This sequence joins TRBV4-3 and TRBJ2-7; D may be TRBD1 (5 bases). Trimming shortened V by 2 bases and J by 0 bases, and 14 bases separated the two germline ends. Germline CDR1 and CDR2: LGHNA and YSLEER. This CDR3 spans 16 amino acids. The CDR3 DNA reads as TGCGCCAGCAGCCAAAGCGAAGGCGACAGCTCCTACGAGCAGTACTTC. It codes for CASSQSEGDSSYEQYF.

This clonotype was seen a few times. The chain combines TRBV6-6 with TRBJ1-5, with D perhaps TRBD1 (5 bases). Germline CDR1 is MNHNY and CDR2 is SVGAGI (reference sequence). Deletions cut 0 bases from V and 5 bases from J, with 8 bases between. The CDR3 has 14 residues. CDR3 protein: CASSYSGAHQPQHF. The CDR3 DNA sequence: TGTGCCAGCAGTTACTCAGGGGCCCATCAGCCCCAGCATTTT.